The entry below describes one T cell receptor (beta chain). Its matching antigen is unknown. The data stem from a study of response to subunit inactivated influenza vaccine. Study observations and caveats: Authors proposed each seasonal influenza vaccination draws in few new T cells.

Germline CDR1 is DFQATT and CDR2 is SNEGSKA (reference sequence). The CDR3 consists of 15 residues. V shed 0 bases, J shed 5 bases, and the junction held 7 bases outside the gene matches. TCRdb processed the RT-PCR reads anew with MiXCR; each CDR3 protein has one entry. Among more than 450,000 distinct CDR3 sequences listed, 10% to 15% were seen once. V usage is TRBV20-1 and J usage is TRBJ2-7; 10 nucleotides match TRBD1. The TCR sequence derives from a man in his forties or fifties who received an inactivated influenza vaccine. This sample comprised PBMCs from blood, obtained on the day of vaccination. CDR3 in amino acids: CSARDRDRGGDEQYF. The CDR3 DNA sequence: TGCAGTGCTAGAGATCGGGACAGGGGAGGGGACGAGCAGTACTTC.